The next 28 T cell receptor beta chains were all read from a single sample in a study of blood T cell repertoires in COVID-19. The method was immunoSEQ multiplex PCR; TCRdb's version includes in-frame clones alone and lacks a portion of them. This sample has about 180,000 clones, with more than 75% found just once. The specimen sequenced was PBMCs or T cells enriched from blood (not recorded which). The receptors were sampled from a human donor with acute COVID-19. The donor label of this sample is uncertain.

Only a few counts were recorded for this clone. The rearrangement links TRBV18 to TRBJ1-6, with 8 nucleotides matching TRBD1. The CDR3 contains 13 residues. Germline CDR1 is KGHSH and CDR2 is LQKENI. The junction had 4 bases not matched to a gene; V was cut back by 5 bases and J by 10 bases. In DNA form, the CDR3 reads TGTGCCAGCTCAGCGACAGGGGAATCACCCCTCCACTTT. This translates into CASSATGESPLHF.

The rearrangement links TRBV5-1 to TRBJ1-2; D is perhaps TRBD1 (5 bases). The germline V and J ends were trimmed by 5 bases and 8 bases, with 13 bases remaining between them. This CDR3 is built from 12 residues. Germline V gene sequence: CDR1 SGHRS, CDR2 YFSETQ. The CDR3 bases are TGCGCCAGCAGGGCGGGGACTGGAGGCTACACCTTC. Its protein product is CASRAGTGGYTF.

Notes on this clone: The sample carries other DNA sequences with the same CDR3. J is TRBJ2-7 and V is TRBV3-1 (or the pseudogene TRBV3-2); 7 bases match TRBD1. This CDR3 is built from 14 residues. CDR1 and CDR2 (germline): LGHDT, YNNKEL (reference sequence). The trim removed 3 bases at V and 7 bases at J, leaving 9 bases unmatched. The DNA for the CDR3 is TGTGCCAGCAGCCAGTTAGACAGGGAAACAGAGCAGTACTTC. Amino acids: CASSQLDRETEQYF.

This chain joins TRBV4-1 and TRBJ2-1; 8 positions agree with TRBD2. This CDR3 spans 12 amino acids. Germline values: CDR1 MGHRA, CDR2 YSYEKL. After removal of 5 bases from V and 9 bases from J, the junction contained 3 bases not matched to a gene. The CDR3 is CASSGTSSEQFF. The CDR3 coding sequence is TGCGCCAGCAGCGGGACTAGTTCTGAGCAGTTCTTC.

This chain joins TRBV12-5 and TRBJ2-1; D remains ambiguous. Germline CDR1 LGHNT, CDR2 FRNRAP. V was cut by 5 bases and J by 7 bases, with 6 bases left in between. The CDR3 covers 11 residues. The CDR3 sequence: CASGLVNEQFF. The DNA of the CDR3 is TGTGCTAGTGGTCTCGTTAATGAGCAGTTCTTC.

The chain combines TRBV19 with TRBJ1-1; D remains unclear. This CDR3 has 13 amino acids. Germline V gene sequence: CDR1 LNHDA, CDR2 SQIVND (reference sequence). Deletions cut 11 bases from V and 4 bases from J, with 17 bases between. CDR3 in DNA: TGTGCCTCTCTTCCGGGTTTGGCCACTGAAGCTTTCTTT. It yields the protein CASLPGLATEAFF.

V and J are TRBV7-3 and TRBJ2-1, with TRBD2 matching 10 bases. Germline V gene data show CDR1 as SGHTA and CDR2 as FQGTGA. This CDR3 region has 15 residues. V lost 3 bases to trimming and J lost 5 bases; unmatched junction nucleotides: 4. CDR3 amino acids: CASSFRAGGNNEQFF. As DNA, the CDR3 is TGTGCCAGCAGCTTCCGAGCGGGAGGGAACAATGAGCAGTTCTTC.

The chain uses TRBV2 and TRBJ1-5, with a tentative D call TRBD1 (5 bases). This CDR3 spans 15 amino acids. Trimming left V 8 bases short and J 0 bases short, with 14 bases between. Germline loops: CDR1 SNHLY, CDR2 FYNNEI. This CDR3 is CASETDKFSNQPQHF. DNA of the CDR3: TGTGCCAGCGAGACGGACAAGTTTAGCAATCAGCCCCAGCATTTT.

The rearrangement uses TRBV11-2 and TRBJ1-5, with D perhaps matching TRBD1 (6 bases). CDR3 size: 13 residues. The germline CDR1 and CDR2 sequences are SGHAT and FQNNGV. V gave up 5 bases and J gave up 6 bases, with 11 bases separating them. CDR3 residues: CASSAGGAQPQHF. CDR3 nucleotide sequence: TGTGCCAGCAGCGCGGGGGGGGCTCAGCCCCAGCATTTT. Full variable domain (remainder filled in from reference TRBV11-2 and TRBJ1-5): EAGVAQSPRYKIIEKRQSVAFWCNPISGHATLYWYQQILGQGPKLLIQFQNNGVVDDSQLPKDRFSAERLKGVDSTLKIQPAKLEDSAVYLCASSAGGAQPQHFGDGTRLSIL.

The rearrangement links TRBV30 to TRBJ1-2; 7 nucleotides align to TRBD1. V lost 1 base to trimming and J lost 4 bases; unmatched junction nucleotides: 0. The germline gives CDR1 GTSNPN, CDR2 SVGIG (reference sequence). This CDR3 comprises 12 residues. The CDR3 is CAWSGQGYGYTF. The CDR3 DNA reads TGTGCCTGGAGTGGACAGGGCTATGGCTACACCTTC. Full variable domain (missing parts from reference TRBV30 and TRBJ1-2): SQTIHQWPATLVQPVGSPLSLECTVEGTSNPNLYWYRQAAGRGLQLLFYSVGIGQISSEVPQNLSASRPQDRQFILSSKKLLLSDSGFYLCAWSGQGYGYTFGSGTRLTVV.

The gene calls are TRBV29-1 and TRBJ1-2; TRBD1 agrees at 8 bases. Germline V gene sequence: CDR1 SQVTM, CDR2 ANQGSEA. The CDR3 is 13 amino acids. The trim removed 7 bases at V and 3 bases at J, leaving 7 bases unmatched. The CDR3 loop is CSAGTGVYYGYTF. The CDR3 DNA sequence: TGCAGCGCGGGGACAGGTGTTTACTATGGCTACACCTTC. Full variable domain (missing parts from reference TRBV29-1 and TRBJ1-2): SAVISQKPSRDICQRGTSLTIQCQVDSQVTMMFWYRQQPGQSLTLIATANQGSEATYESGFVIDKFPISRPNLTFSTLTVSNMSPEDSSIYLCSAGTGVYYGYTFGSGTRLTVV.

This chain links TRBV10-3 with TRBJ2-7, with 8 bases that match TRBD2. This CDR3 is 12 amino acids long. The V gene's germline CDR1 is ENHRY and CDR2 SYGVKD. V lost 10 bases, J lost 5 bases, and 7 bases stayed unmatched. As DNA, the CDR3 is TGTGCCACCACGGGGGGGCCTAACGAGCAGTACTTC. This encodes CATTGGPNEQYF.

CDR3 sequence: CASSQELQGYGYTF. Written as DNA, the CDR3 is TGTGCCAGCAGCCAAGAGTTGCAGGGTTATGGCTACACCTTC. The chain joins TRBV11-2 to TRBJ1-2; TRBD1 is a possible D gene (5 bases). This CDR3 spans 14 amino acids. Trimming stripped 5 bases from V and 5 bases from J, with 15 bases between. Germline CDR1 SGHAT, CDR2 FQNNGV.

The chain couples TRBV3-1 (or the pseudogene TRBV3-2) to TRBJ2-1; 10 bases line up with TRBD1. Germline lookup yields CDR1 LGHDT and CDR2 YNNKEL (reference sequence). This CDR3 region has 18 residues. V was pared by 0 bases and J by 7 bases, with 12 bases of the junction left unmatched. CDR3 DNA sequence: TGTGCCAGCAGCCAAGAAAGGAGGGGGACAGGGGTTACAAATGAGCAGTTCTTC. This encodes CASSQERRGTGVTNEQFF.

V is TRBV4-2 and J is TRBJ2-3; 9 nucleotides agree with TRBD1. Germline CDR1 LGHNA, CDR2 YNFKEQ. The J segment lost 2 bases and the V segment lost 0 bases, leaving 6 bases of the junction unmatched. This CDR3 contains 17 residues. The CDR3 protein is CASSQDLTGGPTDTQYF. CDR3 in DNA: TGTGCCAGCAGCCAAGATTTGACAGGGGGGCCCACAGATACGCAGTATTTT.

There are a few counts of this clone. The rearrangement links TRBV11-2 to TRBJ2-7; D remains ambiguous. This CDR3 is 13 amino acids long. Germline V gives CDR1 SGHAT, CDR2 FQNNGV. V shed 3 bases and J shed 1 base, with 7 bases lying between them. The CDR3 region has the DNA TGTGCCAGCAGCTTCTCTAGTTCCTACGAGCAGTACTTC. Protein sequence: CASSFSSSYEQYF.

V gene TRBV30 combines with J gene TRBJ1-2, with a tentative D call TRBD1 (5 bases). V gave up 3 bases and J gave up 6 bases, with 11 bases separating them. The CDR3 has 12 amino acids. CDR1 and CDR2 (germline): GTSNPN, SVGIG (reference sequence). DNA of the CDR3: TGTGCCTGGAGAAGGACACAACATGGCTACACCTTC. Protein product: CAWRRTQHGYTF.

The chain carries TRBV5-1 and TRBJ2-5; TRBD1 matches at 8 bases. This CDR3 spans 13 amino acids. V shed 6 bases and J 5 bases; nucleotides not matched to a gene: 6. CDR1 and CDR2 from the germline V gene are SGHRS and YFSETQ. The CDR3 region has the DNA TGCGCCAGCACTGCAGGGGGCCGGGAGACCCAGTACTTC. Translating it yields CASTAGGRETQYF.

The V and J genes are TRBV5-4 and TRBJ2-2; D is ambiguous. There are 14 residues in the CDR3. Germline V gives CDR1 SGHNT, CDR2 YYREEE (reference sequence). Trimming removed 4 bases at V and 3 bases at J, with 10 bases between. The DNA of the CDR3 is TGTGCCAGCAGCCCTTACAGTGACACCGGGGAGCTGTTTTTT. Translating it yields CASSPYSDTGELFF.

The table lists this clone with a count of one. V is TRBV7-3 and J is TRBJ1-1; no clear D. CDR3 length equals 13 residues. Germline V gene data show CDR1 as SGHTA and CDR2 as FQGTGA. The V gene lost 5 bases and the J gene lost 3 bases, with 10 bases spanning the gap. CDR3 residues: CASSNQRDTEAFF. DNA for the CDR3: TGTGCCAGCAGCAACCAGAGGGACACTGAAGCTTTCTTT.

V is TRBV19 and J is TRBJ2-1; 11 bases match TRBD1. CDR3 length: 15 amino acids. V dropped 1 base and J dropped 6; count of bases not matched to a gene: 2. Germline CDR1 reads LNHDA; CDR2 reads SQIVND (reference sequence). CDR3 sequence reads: CASSIGGTGGNEQFF. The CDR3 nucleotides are TGTGCCAGTAGTATAGGGGGGACAGGGGGCAATGAGCAGTTCTTC.

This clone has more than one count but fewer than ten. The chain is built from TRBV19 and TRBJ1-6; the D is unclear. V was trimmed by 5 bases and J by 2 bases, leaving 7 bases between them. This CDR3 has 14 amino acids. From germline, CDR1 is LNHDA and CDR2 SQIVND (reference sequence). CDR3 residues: CASSFRAYNSPLHF. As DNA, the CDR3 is TGTGCCAGTAGTTTCCGGGCCTATAATTCACCCCTCCACTTT.

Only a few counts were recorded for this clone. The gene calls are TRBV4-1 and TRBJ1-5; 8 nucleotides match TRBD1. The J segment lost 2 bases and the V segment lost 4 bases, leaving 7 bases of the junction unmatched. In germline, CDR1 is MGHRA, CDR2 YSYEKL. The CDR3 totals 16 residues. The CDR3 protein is CASSRAGGIGNQPQHF. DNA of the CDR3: TGCGCCAGCAGCCGTGCAGGGGGCATCGGCAATCAGCCCCAGCATTTT.

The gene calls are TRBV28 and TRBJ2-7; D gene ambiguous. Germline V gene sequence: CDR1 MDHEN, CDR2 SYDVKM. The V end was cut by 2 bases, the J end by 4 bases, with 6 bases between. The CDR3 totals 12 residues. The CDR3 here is CASSLQLYEQYF. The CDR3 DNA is TGTGCCAGCAGTTTACAATTGTACGAGCAGTACTTC.

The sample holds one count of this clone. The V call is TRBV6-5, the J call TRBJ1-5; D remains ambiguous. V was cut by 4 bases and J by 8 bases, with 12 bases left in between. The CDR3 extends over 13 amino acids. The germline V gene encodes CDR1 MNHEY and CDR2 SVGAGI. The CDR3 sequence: CASSSREVEPQHF. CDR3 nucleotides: TGTGCCAGCAGTTCTCGGGAGGTGGAGCCCCAGCATTTT.

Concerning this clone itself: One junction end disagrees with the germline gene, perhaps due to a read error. Here the CDR3 reads CASSERTSSHNEQFF. DNA of the CDR3: TGCGCCAGCAGTGAGAGGACTTCCTCCCACAATGAGCAGTTCTTC. The V call is TRBV10-1, the J call TRBJ2-1; maybe TRBD2 (5 bases). Germline V gene lookup returns CDR1 WNHNN and CDR2 SYGVQD (reference sequence). The CDR3 is 15 amino acids.

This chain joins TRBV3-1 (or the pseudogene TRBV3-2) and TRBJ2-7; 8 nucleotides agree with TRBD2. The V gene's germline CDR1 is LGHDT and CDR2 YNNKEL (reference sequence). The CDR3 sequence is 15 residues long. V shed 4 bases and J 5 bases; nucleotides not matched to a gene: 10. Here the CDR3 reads CASSLGTGGPNEQYF. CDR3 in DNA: TGTGCCAGCAGCCTGGGCACGGGGGGGCCCAACGAGCAGTACTTC.

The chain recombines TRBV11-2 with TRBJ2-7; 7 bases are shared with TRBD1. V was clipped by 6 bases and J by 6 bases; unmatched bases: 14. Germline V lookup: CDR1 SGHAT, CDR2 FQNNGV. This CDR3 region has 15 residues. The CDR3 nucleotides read TGTGCCAGCAGTCGCCAACCAGGGGGACCGGGCGAGCAGTACTTC. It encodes CASSRQPGGPGEQYF.